This T cell receptor (beta chain) is drawn from a study of T cell clonotyping in hematopoietic cell transplantation. The data were produced by immunoSEQ multiplex PCR, yet TCRdb's version contains in-frame clones alone and is incomplete. The sample lists over 4,000 clones; around 32% were seen once. The CDR3 runs to 10 residues. Germline CDR1 and CDR2: SQVTM and ANQGSEA. V dropped 5 bases and J dropped 3 bases, with 4 bases sitting between them. As to time point: recipient sample about 28 days before transplant, after cytoreduction. This clone was counted only a few times. This specimen consisted of peripheral blood mononuclear cells, obtained before stem cell transplant. The rearrangement uses TRBV29-1 and TRBJ1-1; no reliable D call. The source of this sequence is a man in his fifties with myelofibrosis. Some clones in this sample may be carry-over from other donors' samples. This chain's CDR3 is CSVLHTEAFF. Here the CDR3 DNA reads TGCAGCGTTCTCCACACTGAAGCTTTCTTT.